This T cell receptor beta chain comes out of a study of blood T cell repertoires in COVID-19. TCRdb's copy holds only in-frame clones and misses some; the assay was immunoSEQ multiplex PCR. The sample lists about 99,000 clones, roughly 90% occurring once. This clone was picked up one time. The CDR3 runs 15 residues. Per germline, CDR1 LNHDA and CDR2 SQIVND (reference sequence). Trimming cost V 6 bases and J 1 base, with 14 bases left between them. The V gene is TRBV19, the J gene TRBJ2-3; D not certain. Sequencing input: peripheral blood. This receptor was identified in a woman aged 60-70 years with acute or convalescent COVID-19. CDR3 sequence: CASRSSSPGTDTQYF. The DNA of the CDR3 is TGTGCCAGTAGAAGCTCTAGTCCTGGCACAGATACGCAGTATTTT.